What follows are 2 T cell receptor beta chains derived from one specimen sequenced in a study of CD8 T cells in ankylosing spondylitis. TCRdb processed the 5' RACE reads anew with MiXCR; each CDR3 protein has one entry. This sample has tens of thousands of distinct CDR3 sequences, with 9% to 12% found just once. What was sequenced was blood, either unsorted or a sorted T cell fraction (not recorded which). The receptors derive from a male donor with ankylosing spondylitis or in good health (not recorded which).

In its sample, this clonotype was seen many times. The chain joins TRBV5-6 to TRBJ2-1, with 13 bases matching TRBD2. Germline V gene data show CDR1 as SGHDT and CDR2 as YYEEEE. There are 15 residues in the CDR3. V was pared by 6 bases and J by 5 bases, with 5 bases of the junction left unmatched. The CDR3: CASTGLAGVHNEQFF. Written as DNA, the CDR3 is TGTGCCAGCACCGGACTAGCGGGAGTGCACAATGAGCAGTTCTTC.

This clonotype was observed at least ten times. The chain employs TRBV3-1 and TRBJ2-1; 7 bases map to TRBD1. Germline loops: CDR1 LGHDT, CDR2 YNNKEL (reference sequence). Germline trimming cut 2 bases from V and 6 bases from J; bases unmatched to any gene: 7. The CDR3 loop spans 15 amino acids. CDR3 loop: CASSQRGLGINEQFF. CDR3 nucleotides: TGTGCCAGCAGCCAAAGGGGGCTAGGGATCAATGAGCAGTTCTTC.